The 7 T cell receptor beta chains presented below share a single source sample, sequenced in a study of T cells after posttransplantation cyclophosphamide. Only in-frame clones appear in the TCRdb table, and some are missing; sequencing was by immunoSEQ multiplex PCR. The repertoire holds 50,000 to 65,000 clones, around 83% seen once, with about 3% in the top ten. Specimen: PBMCs. These receptors all come from a man aged 25 to 40 with a blood cancer, CMV-positive, and with a related stem cell donor.

J is TRBJ1-2 and V is TRBV6-5, with D hard to call. Per germline, CDR1 MNHEY and CDR2 SVGAGI. V was trimmed by 2 bases and J by 4 bases, leaving 14 bases between them. The CDR3 totals 15 residues. As DNA, the CDR3 is TGTGCCAGCAGTTACCCCCTCAGGACTACCTATGGCTACACCTTC. Translation gives CASSYPLRTTYGYTF.

This clone was seen just once. This chain joins TRBV7-9 and TRBJ2-3; TRBD2 is a possible D gene (7 bases). CDR3 size: 15 residues. Trimming pared 5 bases from V and 3 bases from J, leaving 15 bases between. Germline V gives CDR1 SEHNR, CDR2 FQNEAQ (reference sequence). The CDR3: CASSQGSGGTDTQYF. The CDR3 nucleotides read TGTGCCAGCAGCCAGGGGTCGGGAGGAACAGATACGCAGTATTTT.

The chain couples TRBV6-1 to TRBJ2-3; D remains ambiguous. V was shortened by 2 bases and J by 2 bases, with 14 bases between the two germline ends. Germline V gene lookup returns CDR1 MNHNS and CDR2 SASEGT. CDR3 size: 16 residues. CDR3 sequence (DNA): TGTGCCAGCAGTGAAAGAGCGAGAAAGGACACAGATACGCAGTATTTT. It codes for CASSERARKDTDTQYF.

The chain combines TRBV11-3 with TRBJ2-1, with a tentative D call TRBD2 (5 bases). This CDR3 spans 13 amino acids. Trimming removed 5 bases at V and 9 bases at J, with 14 bases between. Germline lookup yields CDR1 SGHNT and CDR2 YENEEA. The CDR3 here is CASSTELVTEQFF. CDR3 in DNA: TGTGCCAGCAGCACCGAACTAGTGACTGAGCAGTTCTTC.

The chain couples TRBV5-4 to TRBJ2-2; tentatively, D is TRBD2 (6 bases). Trimming took off 0 bases at V and 0 bases at J, with 9 bases between the two ends. This CDR3 comprises 16 residues. Germline values: CDR1 SGHNT, CDR2 YYREEE (reference sequence). The CDR3 bases are TGTGCCAGCAGCTTGGCCGGGACTTCGAACACCGGGGAGCTGTTTTTT. Translating gives CASSLAGTSNTGELFF.

Points on this clone: A junction boundary mismatches the germline segment, possibly from a read error. V is TRBV7-3 and J is TRBJ2-5, with TRBD1 as a possible D gene (6 bases). Germline CDR1 is SGHTA and CDR2 is FQGTGA. The CDR3 length is 14 residues. The CDR3 loop reads CASSVDSDQETQYF. CDR3 nucleotides: TGTGCCAGCAGCGTGGACAGCGACCAGGAGACCCAGTACTTC. Supplemented by reference TRBV7-3 and TRBJ2-5, the full variable domain reads GAGVSQTPSNKVTEKGKYVELRCDPISGHTALYWYRQSLGQGPEFLIYFQGTGAADDSGLPNDRFFAVRPEGSVSTLKIQRTERGDSAVYLCASSVDSDQETQYFGPGTRLLVL.

This clone turned up a few times. This sequence joins TRBV29-1 and TRBJ2-7; TRBD1 might be the D (6 bases). The CDR3 consists of 11 residues. V was cut by 7 bases and J by 6 bases, with 13 bases left in between. From germline, CDR1 is SQVTM and CDR2 ANQGSEA. CDR3 protein: CSATGRGEQYF. DNA of the CDR3: TGCAGCGCTACAGGGAGAGGCGAGCAGTACTTC.